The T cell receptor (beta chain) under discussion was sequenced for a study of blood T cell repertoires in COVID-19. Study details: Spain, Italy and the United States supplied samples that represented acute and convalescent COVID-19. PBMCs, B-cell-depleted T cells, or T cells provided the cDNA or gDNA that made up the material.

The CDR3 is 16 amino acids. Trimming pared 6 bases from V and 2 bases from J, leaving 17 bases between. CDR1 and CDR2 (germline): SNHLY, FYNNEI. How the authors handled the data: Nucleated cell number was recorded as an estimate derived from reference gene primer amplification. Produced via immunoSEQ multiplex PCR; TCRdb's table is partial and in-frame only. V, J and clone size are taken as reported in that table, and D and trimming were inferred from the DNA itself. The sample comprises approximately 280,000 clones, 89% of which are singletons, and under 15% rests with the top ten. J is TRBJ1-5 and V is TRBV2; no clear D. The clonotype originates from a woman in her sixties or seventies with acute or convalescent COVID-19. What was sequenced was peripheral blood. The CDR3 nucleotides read TGTGCCAGCAGAAATACCGCCGTCGGGGGCAATCAGCCCCAGCATTTT. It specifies CASRNTAVGGNQPQHF.